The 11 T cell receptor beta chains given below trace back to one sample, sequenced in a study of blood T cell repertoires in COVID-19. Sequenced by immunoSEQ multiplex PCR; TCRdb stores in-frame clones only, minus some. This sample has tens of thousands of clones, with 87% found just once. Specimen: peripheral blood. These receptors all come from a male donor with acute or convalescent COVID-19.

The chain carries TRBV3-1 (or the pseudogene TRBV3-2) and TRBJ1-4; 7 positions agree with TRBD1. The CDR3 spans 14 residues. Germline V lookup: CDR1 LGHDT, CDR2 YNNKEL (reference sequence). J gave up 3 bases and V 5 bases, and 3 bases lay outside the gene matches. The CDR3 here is CASSMGQPNEKLFF. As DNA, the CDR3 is TGTGCCAGCAGCATGGGACAGCCTAATGAAAAACTGTTTTTT.

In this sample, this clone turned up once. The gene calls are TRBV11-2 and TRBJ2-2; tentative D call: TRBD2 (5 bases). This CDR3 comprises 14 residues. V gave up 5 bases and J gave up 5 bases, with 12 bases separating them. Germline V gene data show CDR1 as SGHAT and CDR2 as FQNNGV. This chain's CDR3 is CASSPRRGTGELFF. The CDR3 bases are TGTGCCAGCAGCCCAAGACGGGGTACCGGGGAGCTGTTTTTT.

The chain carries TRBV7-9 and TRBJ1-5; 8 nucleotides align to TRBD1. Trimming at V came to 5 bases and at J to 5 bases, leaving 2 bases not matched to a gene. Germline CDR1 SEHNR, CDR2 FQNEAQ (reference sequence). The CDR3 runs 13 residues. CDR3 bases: TGTGCCAGCAGCCAGGGGGCCGATCAGCCCCAGCATTTT. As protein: CASSQGADQPQHF.

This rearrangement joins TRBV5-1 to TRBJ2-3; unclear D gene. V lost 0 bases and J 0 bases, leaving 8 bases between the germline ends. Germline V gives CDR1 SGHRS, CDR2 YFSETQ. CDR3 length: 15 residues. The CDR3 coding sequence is TGCGCCAGCAGCTTGGTCCCCAGTAGCACAGATACGCAGTATTTT. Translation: CASSLVPSSTDTQYF.

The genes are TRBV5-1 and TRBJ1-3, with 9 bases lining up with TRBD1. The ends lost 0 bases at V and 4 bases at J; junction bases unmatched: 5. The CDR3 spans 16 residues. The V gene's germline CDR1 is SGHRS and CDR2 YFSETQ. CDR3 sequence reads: CASSLDTTGGGNTIYF. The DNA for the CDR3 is TGCGCCAGCAGCTTGGATACCACAGGGGGCGGAAACACCATATATTTT.

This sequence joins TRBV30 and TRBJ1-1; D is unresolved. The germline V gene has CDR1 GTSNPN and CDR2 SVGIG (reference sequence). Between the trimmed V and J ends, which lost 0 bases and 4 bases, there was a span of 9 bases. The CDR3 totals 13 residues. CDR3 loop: CAWSVQHSTEAFF. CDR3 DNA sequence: TGTGCCTGGAGTGTACAGCATTCCACTGAAGCTTTCTTT.

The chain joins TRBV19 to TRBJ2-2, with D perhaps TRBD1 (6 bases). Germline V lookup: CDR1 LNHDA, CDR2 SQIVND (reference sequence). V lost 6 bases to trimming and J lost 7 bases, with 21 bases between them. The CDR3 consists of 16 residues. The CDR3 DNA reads TGTGCCAGTAGCACCAACCTACAGGGCAGCGGCGGGGAGCTGTTTTTT. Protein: CASSTNLQGSGGELFF.

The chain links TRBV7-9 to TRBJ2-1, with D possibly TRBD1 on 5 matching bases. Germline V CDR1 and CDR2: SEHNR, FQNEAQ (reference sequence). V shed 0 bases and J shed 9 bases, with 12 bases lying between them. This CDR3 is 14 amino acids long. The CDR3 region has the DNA TGTGCCAGCAGCTTAGCGGTAGAAGGGGTTGAGCAGTTCTTC. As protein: CASSLAVEGVEQFF. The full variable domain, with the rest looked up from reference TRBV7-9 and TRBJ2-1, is DTGVSQNPRHKITKRGQNVTFRCDPISEHNRLYWYRQTLGQGPEFLTYFQNEAQLEKSRLLSDRFSAERPKGSFSTLEIQRTEQGDSAMYLCASSLAVEGVEQFFGPGTRLTVL.

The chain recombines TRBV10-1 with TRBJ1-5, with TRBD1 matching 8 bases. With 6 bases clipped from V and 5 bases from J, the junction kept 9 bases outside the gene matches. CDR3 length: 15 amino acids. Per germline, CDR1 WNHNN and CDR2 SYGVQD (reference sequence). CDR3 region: CASRIWTGSDQPQHF. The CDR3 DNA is TGCGCCAGCAGGATTTGGACAGGGAGCGATCAGCCCCAGCATTTT.

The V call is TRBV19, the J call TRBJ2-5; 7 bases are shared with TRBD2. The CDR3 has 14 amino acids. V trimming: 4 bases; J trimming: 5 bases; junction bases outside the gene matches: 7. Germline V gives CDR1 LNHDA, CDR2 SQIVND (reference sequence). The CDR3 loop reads CASSRGGSGETQYF. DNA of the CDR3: TGTGCCAGTAGTAGGGGGGGATCGGGCGAGACCCAGTACTTC.

The CDR3 loop is CASSSASGGSYNEQFF. CDR3 bases: TGTGCCAGCAGTTCAGCTAGCGGGGGCTCCTACAATGAGCAGTTCTTC. The rearrangement uses TRBV6-5 and TRBJ2-1; TRBD2 aligns across 10 bases. This CDR3 region has 16 residues. V was clipped by 4 bases and J by 0 bases; unmatched bases: 3. Germline values: CDR1 MNHEY, CDR2 SVGAGI.